This TCR beta chain was documented in a study of T cell responses to AZD1222 COVID-19 vaccine. Study-wide findings and caveats: The number of AZD1222 recipients seropositive at baseline was only five or six. Increases in Spike-specific TCR breadth and depth were seen after two AZD1222 doses. Dominant at 160-218 and 743-854, vaccine-associated CD4 TCRs also spanned spike.

On this clone: Its antigen remains unidentified.

This CDR3 contains 15 residues. With V trimmed by 0 bases and J by 4 bases, 8 bases remained unmatched. CDR1 and CDR2 (germline): SQVTM, ANQGSEA. The repertoire was sequenced with immunoSEQ multiplex PCR; TCRdb's copy has only in-frame clones and lacks some. The sample yields approximately 120,000 clones, 75% to 90% seen once. Material: peripheral blood, obtained on day 0 of MenACWY control vaccination. V gene TRBV29-1 combines with J gene TRBJ1-2, with 7 bases matching TRBD1. This TCR derives from an adult in good health. The CDR3 region is CSVEDRAGGAYGYTF. In nucleotides, the CDR3 is TGCAGCGTTGAAGATCGGGCAGGGGGGGCCTATGGCTACACCTTC.